One sample yielded the 2 T cell receptor beta chains listed below, sequenced in a study of regulatory T cells in long-lasting Graves disease. Time point specified: newly diagnosed GD, antithyroid drugs for less than 3 months. PBMC-extracted RNA yielded the TCR library. Sequencing libraries for TCR beta were prepared with iRepertoire HTBI primers and Arm-PCR of CDR3 regions. Each CDR3 protein gets one entry after TCRdb re-called the multiplex PCR reads with MiXCR. The data show 580,000 or so distinct CDR3 sequences, around 16% seen once. The same specimen was also included in a second study, on T cells in Graves' hyperthyroidism and ophthalmopathy.

This specimen was peripheral blood mononuclear cells (PBMCs), taken at new diagnosis, from a patient treated with antithyroid drugs. The receptors were sampled from a man between 18 and 35 years old with Graves disease.

This clonotype has more than one count but fewer than ten. This sequence joins TRBV12-3 or TRBV12-4 and TRBJ2-2; D is unclear. The CDR3 covers 14 residues. Trimming cost V 2 bases and J 8 bases, with 12 bases left between them. CDR3 nucleotide sequence: TGTGCCAGCAGTTTAAAGCTAGGACCTGGGGAGCTGTTTTTT. Protein product: CASSLKLGPGELFF.

This clonotype was observed a handful of times. The V and J genes are TRBV29-1 and TRBJ2-7, with TRBD2 matching over 12 bases. This CDR3 is 19 amino acids long. The V gene's germline CDR1 is SQVTM and CDR2 ANQGSEA. Trimming at V came to 2 bases and at J to 0 bases, leaving 14 bases not matched to a gene. CDR3 DNA sequence: TGCAGCGTTGAAAGTGTCCCGGGACTAGCGGGTGCTAGCTCCTACGAGCAGTACTTC. Protein product: CSVESVPGLAGASSYEQYF.